This T cell receptor beta chain was captured in a study of blood T cell repertoires in COVID-19. V was clipped by 5 bases and J by 6 bases, with 10 bases between them. Per the germline V gene, CDR1 is MDHEN and CDR2 is SYDVKM. The CDR3 sequence is 13 residues long. The repertoire was sequenced with immunoSEQ multiplex PCR; TCRdb's copy has only in-frame clones and lacks some. The sample consists of 150,000 to 200,000 clones, roughly 83% of them appearing once. This chain links TRBV28 with TRBJ1-4; D ambiguous. This clonotype originated in a woman in her 30s who had recovered from COVID-19. The material sequenced was PBMCs or T cells enriched from blood (not recorded which). CDR3 sequence: CASSPIVHEKLFF. The DNA of the CDR3 is TGTGCCAGCAGTCCTATAGTGCATGAAAAACTGTTTTTT.